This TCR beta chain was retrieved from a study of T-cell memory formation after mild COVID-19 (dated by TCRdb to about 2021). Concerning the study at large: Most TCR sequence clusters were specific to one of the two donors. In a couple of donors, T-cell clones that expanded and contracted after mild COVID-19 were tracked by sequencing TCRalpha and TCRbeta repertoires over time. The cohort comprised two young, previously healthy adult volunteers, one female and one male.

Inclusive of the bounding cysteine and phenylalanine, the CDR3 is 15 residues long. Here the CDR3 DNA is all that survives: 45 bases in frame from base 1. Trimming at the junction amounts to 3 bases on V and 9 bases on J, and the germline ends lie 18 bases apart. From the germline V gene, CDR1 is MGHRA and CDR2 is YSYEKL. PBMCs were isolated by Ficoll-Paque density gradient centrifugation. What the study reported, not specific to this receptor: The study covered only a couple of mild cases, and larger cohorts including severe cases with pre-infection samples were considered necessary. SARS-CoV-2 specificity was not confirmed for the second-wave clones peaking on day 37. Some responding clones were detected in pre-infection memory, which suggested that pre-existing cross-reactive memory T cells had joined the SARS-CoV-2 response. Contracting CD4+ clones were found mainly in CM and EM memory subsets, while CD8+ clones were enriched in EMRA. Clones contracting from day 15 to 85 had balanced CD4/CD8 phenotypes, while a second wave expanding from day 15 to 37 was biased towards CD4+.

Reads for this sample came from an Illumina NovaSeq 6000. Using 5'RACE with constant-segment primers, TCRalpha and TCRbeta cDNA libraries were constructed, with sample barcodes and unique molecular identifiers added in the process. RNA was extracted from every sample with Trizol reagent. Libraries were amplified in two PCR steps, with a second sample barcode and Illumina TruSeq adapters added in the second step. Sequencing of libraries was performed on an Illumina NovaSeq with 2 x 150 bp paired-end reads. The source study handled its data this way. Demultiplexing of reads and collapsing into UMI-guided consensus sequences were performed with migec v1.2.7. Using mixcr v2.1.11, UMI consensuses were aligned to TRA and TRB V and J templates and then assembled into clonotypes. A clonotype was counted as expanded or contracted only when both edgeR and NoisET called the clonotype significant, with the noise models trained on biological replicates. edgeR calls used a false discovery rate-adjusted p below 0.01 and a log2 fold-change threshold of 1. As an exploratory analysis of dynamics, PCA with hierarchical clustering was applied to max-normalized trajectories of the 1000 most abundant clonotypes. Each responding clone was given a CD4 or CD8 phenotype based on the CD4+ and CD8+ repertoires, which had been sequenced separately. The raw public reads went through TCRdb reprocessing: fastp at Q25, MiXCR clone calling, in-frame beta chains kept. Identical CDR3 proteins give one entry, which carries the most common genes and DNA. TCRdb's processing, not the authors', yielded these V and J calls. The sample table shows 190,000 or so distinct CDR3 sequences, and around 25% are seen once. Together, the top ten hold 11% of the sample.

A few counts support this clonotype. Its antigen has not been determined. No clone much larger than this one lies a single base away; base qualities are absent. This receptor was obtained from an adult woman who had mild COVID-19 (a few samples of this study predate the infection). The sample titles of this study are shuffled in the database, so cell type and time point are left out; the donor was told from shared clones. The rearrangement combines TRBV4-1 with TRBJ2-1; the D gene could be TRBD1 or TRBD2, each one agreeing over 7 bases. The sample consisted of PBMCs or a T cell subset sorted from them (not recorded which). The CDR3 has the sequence CASSHPQGGLGEQFF. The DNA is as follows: TGCGCCAGCAGCCATCCCCAGGGGGGGCTGGGTGAGCAGTTCTTC.